This TCR beta chain was found in a study of T cell clonality in common variable immunodeficiency. Study-wide results and limits: Patient heterogeneity in the CVID cohort limited correlations between repertoire features and clinical complications.

About this clone itself: As yet, its antigen is unknown. This may be a read error, as it is one base from a much larger clone. The read falls 3 residues short of the CDR3 end, and the missing part is taken from the germline J gene. At the DNA level, this CDR3 is encoded by other sequences in the same sample as well.

This CDR3 contains 15 residues. From germline, CDR1 is LNHDA and CDR2 SQIVND (reference sequence). Method: immunoSEQ multiplex PCR; TCRdb's copy keeps in-frame clones and lacks some. Recorded here are 30,000 to 40,000 clones, with no singletons, and the ten leading clones hold roughly 3%. The V and J genes are TRBV19 and TRBJ1-3, with 8 bases identical to TRBD1. This clonotype originated in a person aged 18 to 75 in good health. Sequenced sample: peripheral blood mononuclear cells. The CDR3 loop is CASSATGVSGNTIYF. Partial CDR3 DNA: TGTGCCAGTAGCGCGACAGGGGTTTCTGGAAACACG.